These 8 T cell receptor beta chains came from one sample sequenced in a study of blood T cell repertoires in COVID-19 (dated by TCRdb to about 2020). The library was produced with the immunoSEQ multiplex PCR assay. This immuneACCESS table, as held by TCRdb, lists in-frame sequences with V and J called but not all clones. Of the missing ones, under half trace to an unresolved V gene in checked studies; the others have no known cause. This sample is represented by nearly 250,000 clones; around 88% of them were singletons. Approximately 2.1% of the sample belongs to the ten largest clones. Material: PBMCs or T cells enriched from blood (not recorded which). The receptors here all came from a woman aged 45-65 years who had recovered from COVID-19.

The chain links TRBV20-1 to TRBJ2-5; unclear D gene. The V end lost 3 bases, the J end lost 4 bases, and 15 bases lay between the germline ends. CDR3 size: 14 residues. CDR1 is DFQATT and CDR2 is SNEGSKA in the germline V gene (reference sequence). The CDR3 region is CSASSISASETQYF. CDR3 nucleotides: TGCAGTGCTAGTTCCATCAGTGCCTCAGAGACCCAGTACTTC.

V and J are TRBV30 and TRBJ2-7, with D maybe TRBD2 (6 bases). The CDR3 covers 13 residues. The V end lost 2 bases, the J end lost 2 bases, and 10 bases lay between the germline ends. CDR1 and CDR2 from the germline V gene are GTSNPN and SVGIG (reference sequence). In nucleotides, the CDR3 is TGTGCCTGGAGTTTGGAGGGCCCCTACGAGCAGTACTTC. Protein: CAWSLEGPYEQYF.

The chain employs TRBV9 and TRBJ1-6; maybe TRBD1 (5 bases). The CDR3 extends over 17 amino acids. The ends were cut back, 4 bases at V and 9 bases at J, with 23 bases in the middle. Germline assignment: CDR1 SGDLS and CDR2 YYNGEE. CDR3 bases: TGTGCCAGCAGCTTCGGGGGGGAGGTGCTGTCTACTTCACCCCTCCACTTT. Encoded protein: CASSFGGEVLSTSPLHF.

The chain combines TRBV19 with TRBJ2-6; TRBD1 matches 11 bases. V dropped 6 bases and J dropped 1; count of bases not matched to a gene: 5. CDR3 length: 17 amino acids. Germline loops: CDR1 LNHDA, CDR2 SQIVND (reference sequence). The CDR3 is CASSQWDRGSGANVLTF. The CDR3 nucleotides read TGTGCCAGTAGCCAGTGGGACAGGGGGTCTGGGGCCAACGTCCTGACTTTC.

This chain links TRBV5-1 with TRBJ1-2; 9 bases line up with TRBD1. J lost 0 bases, V lost 5 bases, and 2 bases had no gene match. This CDR3 comprises 14 residues. Germline V gives CDR1 SGHRS, CDR2 YFSETQ. The CDR3 bases are TGCGCCAGCAGAAGGGACAGGGCTAACTATGGCTACACCTTC. Translation gives CASRRDRANYGYTF.

CDR3 sequence reads: CASSAPSWQGVGNEQFF. The CDR3 coding sequence is TGCGCCAGCAGCGCCCCGTCATGGCAGGGCGTAGGCAATGAGCAGTTCTTC. This chain connects TRBV5-1 to TRBJ2-1, with D tentatively TRBD1 (5 bases). With 4 bases removed from V and 6 bases from J, the gap between germline ends came to 23 bases. Germline CDR1 reads SGHRS; CDR2 reads YFSETQ. CDR3 length: 17 residues.

This clone was seen a single time. The CDR3 coding sequence is TGTGCCAGCAGCTTGGACAGGTGGGCAGATACGCAGTATTTT. Translation gives CASSLDRWADTQYF. The V and J genes are TRBV5-5 and TRBJ2-3; the D gene is possibly TRBD1 (5 bases). V was clipped by 0 bases and J by 4 bases, with 9 bases between them. CDR3 length equals 14 residues. Germline assignment: CDR1 SGHKS and CDR2 YYEKEE (reference sequence).

This chain joins TRBV7-2 and TRBJ2-7, with D perhaps matching TRBD1 (7 bases). Trimming took off 3 bases at V and 3 bases at J, with 15 bases between the two ends. The germline gives CDR1 SGHTA, CDR2 FQGNSA. The CDR3 length is 15 residues. CDR3 in amino acids: CASSLGQGGYYEQYF. Here the CDR3 DNA reads TGTGCCAGCAGCTTGGGCCAGGGGGGCTACTACGAGCAGTACTTC. Looking up the rest from reference TRBV7-2 and TRBJ2-7 gives the full variable domain: GAGVSQSPSNKVTEKGKDVELRCDPISGHTALYWYRQSLGQGLEFLIYFQGNSAPDKSGLPSDRFSAERTGGSVSTLTIQRTQQEDSAVYLCASSLGQGGYYEQYFGPGTRLTVT.